What follows are 14 T cell receptor beta chains derived from one specimen sequenced in a study of T cell changes during pregnancy in multiple sclerosis. Assay used: immunoSEQ multiplex PCR; TCRdb lists only in-frame clones, some missing. Of approximately 65,000 clones in the sample, approximately 92% were seen once. The sample consisted of CD8+ T cells from peripheral blood mononuclear cells, taken in the third trimester of pregnancy. The receptor source for this set is a female donor in good health, enrolled as a control in a pregnancy study.

The rearrangement uses TRBV6-4 and TRBJ2-7; D is possibly TRBD2 (5 bases). Per the germline V gene, CDR1 is MRHNA and CDR2 is SNTAGT. The CDR3 covers 14 residues. V lost 3 bases and J 2 bases, leaving 11 bases between the germline ends. CDR3 residues: CASSERAGAYEQYF. In nucleotides, the CDR3 is TGTGCCAGCAGTGAAAGGGCGGGCGCCTACGAGCAGTACTTC.

The CDR3 DNA sequence: TGCGCCAGCAGTAGGGAGTCCACCGGGGAGCTGTTTTTT. Its protein product is CASSRESTGELFF. The chain couples TRBV5-1 to TRBJ2-2, with D possibly TRBD2 on 5 matching bases. The CDR3 length is 13 residues. Germline lookup yields CDR1 SGHRS and CDR2 YFSETQ. The V gene lost 5 bases and the J gene lost 4 bases, with 9 bases spanning the gap. The full variable domain, in which reference TRBV5-1 and TRBJ2-2 provide the parts outside the CDR3, is KAGVTQTPRYLIKTRGQQVTLSCSPISGHRSVSWYQQTPGQGLQFLFEYFSETQRNKGNFPGRFSGRQFSNSRSEMNVSTLELGDSALYLCASSRESTGELFFGEGSRLTVL.

The chain employs TRBV7-9 and TRBJ2-1; the D is unclear. This CDR3 has 15 amino acids. Trimming removed 2 bases from V and 5 bases from J, with 13 bases in between. CDR1 is SEHNR and CDR2 is FQNEAQ in the germline V gene (reference sequence). The CDR3 is CASSLSVSEHNEQFF. The CDR3 DNA is TGTGCCAGCAGCTTATCGGTGAGCGAGCACAATGAGCAGTTCTTC.

V is TRBV18 and J is TRBJ1-5; no clear D. CDR3 length: 17 residues. Per germline, CDR1 KGHSH and CDR2 LQKENI. V gave up 2 bases and J gave up 1 base, with 15 bases separating them. CDR3 DNA: TGTGCCAGCTCACCATTGGAACGAGAGGTGAGCAATCAGCCCCAGCATTTT. This gives the protein CASSPLEREVSNQPQHF.

The chain joins TRBV29-1 to TRBJ2-7; 7 bases align to TRBD1. This CDR3 is 12 amino acids long. Trimming took 6 bases from V and 5 from J; bases not matched to a gene: 7. The V gene's germline CDR1 is SQVTM and CDR2 ANQGSEA. CDR3 protein: CSVRDRAHEQYF. Here the CDR3 DNA reads TGCAGCGTGAGAGACAGGGCCCACGAGCAGTACTTC.

This clone is labeled medium-sized. The chain has TRBV7-9 and TRBJ1-1; D is ambiguous. V shed 5 bases and J shed 4 bases, with 14 bases lying between them. The CDR3 is made up of 14 amino acids. Looked up from germline, CDR1 is SEHNR and CDR2 is FQNEAQ (reference sequence). The CDR3 region is CASSPPHAATEAFF. Written as DNA, the CDR3 is TGTGCCAGCAGCCCCCCACACGCGGCCACTGAAGCTTTCTTT.

The V gene is TRBV7-9, the J gene TRBJ2-4; 7 bases line up with TRBD1. V shed 10 bases, J shed 8 bases, and the junction held 8 bases outside the gene matches. CDR3 length: 12 residues. Germline V gene sequence: CDR1 SEHNR, CDR2 FQNEAQ (reference sequence). The DNA for the CDR3 is TGTGCCACCAGACAGGGTTTGGACATTCAGTACTTC. Its translation: CATRQGLDIQYF.

V usage is TRBV29-1 and J usage is TRBJ1-2; D is possibly TRBD1 (6 bases). CDR1 is SQVTM, CDR2 ANQGSEA, per germline. CDR3 length equals 14 residues. The germline V and J ends were trimmed by 1 base and 4 bases, with 13 bases remaining between them. Here the CDR3 reads CSVEGQGQGYGYTF. CDR3 DNA: TGCAGCGTTGAAGGCCAGGGGCAGGGCTATGGCTACACCTTC.

This clone was recorded once. The V and J genes are TRBV6-5 and TRBJ2-2; possible D gene TRBD2, 6 bases. V shed 0 bases and J shed 1 base, with 9 bases lying between them. The CDR3 has 16 amino acids. Germline CDR1 and CDR2: MNHEY and SVGAGI. CDR3 coding DNA: TGTGCCAGCAGTTACTCGATGGGGGGGAACACCGGGGAGCTGTTTTTT. The encoded protein is CASSYSMGGNTGELFF.

This rearrangement joins TRBV14 to TRBJ2-7, with a possible D match to TRBD1 (5 bases). Trimming cost V 2 bases and J 3 bases, with 5 bases left between them. This CDR3 region has 12 residues. The germline V gene encodes CDR1 SGHDN and CDR2 FVKESK. This CDR3 reads CASSQRGYEQYF. The CDR3 nucleotides read TGTGCCAGCAGCCAAAGGGGCTACGAGCAGTACTTC.

This clone has only one observation. The chain carries TRBV5-4 and TRBJ1-2; D is unresolved. Between the trimmed V and J ends, which lost 1 base and 6 bases, there was a span of 13 bases. The CDR3 length is 14 residues. The germline CDR1 and CDR2 sequences are SGHNT and YYREEE (reference sequence). In nucleotides, the CDR3 is TGTGCCAGCAGCTTGCGAGGGAACCAGGATGGCTACACCTTC. Translating gives CASSLRGNQDGYTF.

The rearrangement uses TRBV27 and TRBJ1-2, with D possibly matching TRBD1 (5 bases). The V end was cut by 4 bases, the J end by 4 bases, with 13 bases between. This CDR3 has 14 residues. The germline V gene has CDR1 MNHEY and CDR2 SMNVEV (reference sequence). The CDR3: CASSSRGPGYGYTF. The CDR3 nucleotides read TGTGCCAGCAGTTCAAGGGGCCCAGGCTATGGCTACACCTTC.

The J gene is TRBJ2-7, the V gene TRBV7-9; a weak D match, TRBD1 (6 bases). Between the trimmed V and J ends, which lost 6 bases and 1 base, there was a span of 10 bases. Germline CDR1 is SEHNR and CDR2 is FQNEAQ (reference sequence). This CDR3 region has 13 residues. Here the CDR3 reads CASSTGMSYEQYF. Here the CDR3 DNA reads TGTGCCAGCAGTACAGGGATGTCCTACGAGCAGTACTTC.

The genes are TRBV29-1 and TRBJ2-5; weak D call: TRBD2 (5 bases). The J call is uncertain, as TRBJ2-7 better fits the DNA end. Germline CDR1 reads SQVTM; CDR2 reads ANQGSEA. The CDR3 sequence is 16 residues long. CDR3 nucleotide sequence: TGCAGCGTTGAAGTCCCCTTACGAGGGAATACCTACGAGCAGTACTTC. It yields the protein CSVEVPLRGNTYEQYF.